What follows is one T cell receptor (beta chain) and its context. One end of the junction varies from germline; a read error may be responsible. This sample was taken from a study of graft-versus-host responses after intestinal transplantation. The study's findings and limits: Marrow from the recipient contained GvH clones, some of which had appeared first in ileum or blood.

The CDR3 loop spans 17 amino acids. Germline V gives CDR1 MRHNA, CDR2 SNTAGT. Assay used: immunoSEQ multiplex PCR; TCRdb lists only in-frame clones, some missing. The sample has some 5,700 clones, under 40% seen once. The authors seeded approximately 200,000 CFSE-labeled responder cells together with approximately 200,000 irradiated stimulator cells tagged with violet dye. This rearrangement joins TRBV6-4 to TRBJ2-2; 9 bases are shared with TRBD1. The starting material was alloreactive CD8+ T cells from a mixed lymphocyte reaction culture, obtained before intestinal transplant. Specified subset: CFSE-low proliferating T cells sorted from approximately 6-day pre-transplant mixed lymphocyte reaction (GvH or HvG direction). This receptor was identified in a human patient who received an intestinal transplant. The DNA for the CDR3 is TGTGCCAGCAGTGACTCGGGAGACAGGGGGAAGCACCGGGGAGCTGTTTTT. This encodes CASSDSGDRGKHRGAVF.